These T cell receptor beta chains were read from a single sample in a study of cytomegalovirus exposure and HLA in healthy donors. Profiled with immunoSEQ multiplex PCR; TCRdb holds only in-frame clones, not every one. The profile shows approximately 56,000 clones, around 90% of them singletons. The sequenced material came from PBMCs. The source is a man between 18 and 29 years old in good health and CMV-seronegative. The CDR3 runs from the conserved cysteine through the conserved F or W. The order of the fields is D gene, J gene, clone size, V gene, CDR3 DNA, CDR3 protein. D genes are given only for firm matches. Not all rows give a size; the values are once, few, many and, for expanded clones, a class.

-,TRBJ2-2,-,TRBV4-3,TGCGCCAGCAGCCAACGGGGGTTAGCGGACACCGGGGAGCTGTTTTTT,CASSQRGLADTGELFF
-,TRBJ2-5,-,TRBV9,TGTGCCAGCAGCGTAGAAGGAGGGACCCAGTACTTC,CASSVEGGTQYF
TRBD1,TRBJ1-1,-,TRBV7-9,TGTGCCAGCAGCTACAGGGGGGGGAACACTGAAGCTTTCTTT,CASSYRGGNTEAFF
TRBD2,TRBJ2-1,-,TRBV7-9,TGTGCCAGCAGCTTCGGGGGGGGGTATGAGCAGTTCTTC,CASSFGGGYEQFF
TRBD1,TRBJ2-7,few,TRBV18,TGTGCCAGCTCACCGGCAGGGGGCCACGAGCAGTACTTC,CASSPAGGHEQYF
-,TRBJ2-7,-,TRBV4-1,TGCGCCAGCAGCCCTGGACAGTCCGCCTACGAGCAGTACTTC,CASSPGQSAYEQYF
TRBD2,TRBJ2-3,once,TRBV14,TGTGCCAGCAGCCCGGGGGGGGAGACAGATACGCAGTATTTT,CASSPGGETDTQYF
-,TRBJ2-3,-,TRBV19,TGTGCCAGTAGTCCTGGGACAACAGATACGCAGTATTTT,CASSPGTTDTQYF
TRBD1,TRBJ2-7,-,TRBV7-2,TGTGCCAGCAGCTTAGGCAAAGTCGGGACAGGGGGCTACGAGCAGTACTTC,CASSLGKVGTGGYEQYF
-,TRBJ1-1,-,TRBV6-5,TGTGCCAGCAACGCAGGGTTGGCTGAAGCTTTCTTT,CASNAGLAEAFF
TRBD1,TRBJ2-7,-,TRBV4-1,TGCGCCAGCAGCCAGGATGACAGGGTTTGGGAGCAGTACTTC,CASSQDDRVWEQYF
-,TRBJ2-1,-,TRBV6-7,TGTGCCAGCAGCCTCAGGGTTAGCTCCTACAATGAGCAGTTCTTC,CASSLRVSSYNEQFF
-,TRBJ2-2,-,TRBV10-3,TGTGCCATCAGGACGGGGGATGGCGGGGAGCTGTTTTTT,CAIRTGDGGELFF
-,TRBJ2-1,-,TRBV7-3,TGTGCCAGCAGCCCCCTTGGGGCTGCGGATGAGCAGTTCTTC,CASSPLGAADEQFF
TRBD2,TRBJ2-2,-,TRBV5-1,TGCGCCAGCAGCCCCGGACTAGCGGGAGTAAGGACCGGGGAGCTGTTTTTT,CASSPGLAGVRTGELFF
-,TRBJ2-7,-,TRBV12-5,TGTGCTAGTGCCCCAGACATATCCTACGAGCAGTACTTC,CASAPDISYEQYF
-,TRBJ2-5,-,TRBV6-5,TGTGCCAGCAGTTATCCAGGGCGGGGAGAGACCCAGTACTTC,CASSYPGRGETQYF
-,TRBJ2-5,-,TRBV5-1,TGCGCCAGCAGCCCACTTAGCGAAGGCGAGACCCAGTACTTC,CASSPLSEGETQYF
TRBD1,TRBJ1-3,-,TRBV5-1,TGCGCCAGCAGTGCCGGGACAGCTACGAAGGACACCATATATTTT,CASSAGTATKDTIYF
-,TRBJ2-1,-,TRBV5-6,TGTGCCAGCAGCTTAGGGGCGAATGCCAATGAGCAGTTCTTC,CASSLGANANEQFF